One sample yielded the 15 T cell receptor beta chains listed below, sequenced in a study of blood T cells in healthy people across ages. Using a J-beta primer mix together with a sample-barcoded 5' primer, a second PCR was run for roughly 6 to 12 cycles. TCRdb processed the 5' RACE reads anew with MiXCR; each CDR3 protein has one entry. Of approximately 1,700,000 distinct CDR3 sequences listed, approximately 39% are singletons. Sequenced material: blood. Receptor source: a human donor in good health.

A single count supports this clonotype. The chain couples TRBV20-1 to TRBJ2-1, with TRBD2 identical over 9 bases. CDR3 length equals 16 residues. Germline V gene sequence: CDR1 DFQATT, CDR2 SNEGSKA (reference sequence). The DNA of the CDR3 is TGCAGAGCCAAGGTCCGAGGTCGACTAGCGGTGAATGAGCAGTTCTTC. As protein: CRAKVRGRLAVNEQFF.

This chain uses TRBV6-2 or TRBV6-3 with TRBJ2-5; possible D gene TRBD1, 5 bases. The CDR3 is made up of 12 amino acids. V was cut by 10 bases and J by 1 base, with 10 bases left in between. CDR1 MNHEY and CDR2 SVGEGT come from the germline V gene. The CDR3 nucleotides are TGTGCCACAGGGCAGGCCCAAGAGACCCAGTACTTC. Its translation: CATGQAQETQYF.

The chain employs TRBV27 and TRBJ2-3; D is ambiguous. The germline CDR1 and CDR2 sequences are MNHEY and SMNVEV (reference sequence). The CDR3 loop spans 11 amino acids. Trimming cost V 7 bases and J 5 bases, with 7 bases left between them. CDR3 nucleotides: TGTGCCAGCATGGTCGGAGATACGCAGTATTTT. Translation gives CASMVGDTQYF.

The chain joins TRBV5-1 to TRBJ1-1; 10 bases are shared with TRBD1. Germline V CDR1 and CDR2: SGHRS, YFSETQ. The V gene end was trimmed by 0 bases and the J gene end by 3 bases; junction bases not matched to a gene: 11. This CDR3 has 18 residues. This chain's CDR3 is CASSLEGQGTFPDTEAFF. DNA for the CDR3: TGCGCCAGCAGCTTGGAGGGACAGGGGACCTTTCCGGACACTGAAGCTTTCTTT.

This clonotype came up a few times. V usage is TRBV7-2 and J usage is TRBJ1-5; D remains ambiguous. Trimming cost V 0 bases and J 7 bases, with 13 bases left between them. In germline, CDR1 is SGHTA, CDR2 FQGNSA. This CDR3 contains 15 residues. CDR3 sequence (DNA): TGTGCCAGCAGCTTAGCGGGTTTTATTGGACAGCCCCAGCATTTT. Protein: CASSLAGFIGQPQHF. Full variable domain (rest looked up from reference TRBV7-2 and TRBJ1-5): GAGVSQSPSNKVTEKGKDVELRCDPISGHTALYWYRQSLGQGLEFLIYFQGNSAPDKSGLPSDRFSAERTGGSVSTLTIQRTQQEDSAVYLCASSLAGFIGQPQHFGDGTRLSIL.

The gene calls are TRBV4-3 and TRBJ2-3; D remains unclear. V lost 0 bases and J lost 5, with 12 bases in between. The length of the CDR3 is 15 residues. Germline assignment: CDR1 LGHNA and CDR2 YSLEER. In DNA form, the CDR3 reads TGCGCCAGCAGCCAAGATGGGTCTAGTCGAGATACGCAGTATTTT. Translated: CASSQDGSSRDTQYF.

The chain combines TRBV29-1 with TRBJ2-1; 9 bases match TRBD1. Trimming cost V 6 bases and J 7 bases; bases outside gene matches: 13. The germline CDR1 and CDR2 sequences are SQVTM and ANQGSEA. The CDR3 covers 15 residues. CDR3 sequence (DNA): TGCAGCGTCCCGAGGGGACAGGGCCGTCTAAATGAGCAGTTCTTC. It specifies CSVPRGQGRLNEQFF.

The chain links TRBV15 to TRBJ1-5; D possibly corresponds to TRBD1 (6 bases). Germline V gives CDR1 LNHNV, CDR2 YYDKDF (reference sequence). CDR3 size: 14 residues. V was clipped by 4 bases and J by 6 bases, with 13 bases between them. DNA for the CDR3: TGTGCCACCAGCACTCGACAGGACCCTCAGCCCCAGCATTTT. Translating it yields CATSTRQDPQPQHF.

J is TRBJ2-4 and V is TRBV18; D uncertain. Trimming shortened V by 0 bases and J by 13 bases, and 22 bases separated the two germline ends. The CDR3 runs 16 residues. The germline gives CDR1 KGHSH, CDR2 LQKENI. The CDR3 protein is CASSPPGSWGANEQYF. In nucleotides, the CDR3 is TGTGCCAGCTCACCACCGGGGTCTTGGGGTGCCAATGAGCAGTACTTC.

The rearrangement uses TRBV20-1 and TRBJ1-2; D gene ambiguous. Germline values: CDR1 DFQATT, CDR2 SNEGSKA (reference sequence). Trimming cost V 6 bases and J 5 bases, with 10 bases left between them. The CDR3 is 11 residues long. In DNA, the CDR3 is TGCAGTGCAAGGACCGAATATGGCTACACCTTC. It specifies CSARTEYGYTF.

This clonotype was seen a few times. The rearrangement joins TRBV20-1 to TRBJ2-1; a weak D match, TRBD2 (6 bases). In germline, CDR1 is DFQATT, CDR2 SNEGSKA (reference sequence). CDR3 length: 14 residues. The V and J ends lost 6 bases and 8 bases respectively, with 20 bases between them. CDR3 in amino acids: CSANGDSWRDEQFF. The CDR3 DNA is TGCAGTGCAAATGGGGACTCTTGGAGGGATGAGCAGTTCTTC.

This chain joins TRBV9 and TRBJ2-3; no definite D call. The CDR3 is 12 amino acids. Germline lookup yields CDR1 SGDLS and CDR2 YYNGEE. With 5 bases removed from V and 4 bases from J, the gap between germline ends came to 8 bases. The CDR3 spells CASRSVADTQYF. The CDR3 DNA reads as TGTGCCAGCAGGTCGGTGGCAGATACGCAGTATTTT.

The chain uses TRBV28 and TRBJ1-6; D is possibly TRBD1 (5 bases). The CDR3 has 15 amino acids. Germline CDR1 MDHEN, CDR2 SYDVKM. Trimming took off 5 bases at V and 14 bases at J, with 22 bases between the two ends. The CDR3 DNA sequence: TGTGCCAGCAGTCCCAGGACATACTCTTCCGAGGCCCTCCACTTT. This translates into CASSPRTYSSEALHF.

The DNA for the CDR3 is TGTGCCAGCAGCTTCATAGGAGGGGGCGAAGAGCAGTACTTC. As protein: CASSFIGGGEEQYF. The genes are TRBV7-9 and TRBJ2-7, with a weak D call TRBD1 (7 bases). Per germline, CDR1 SEHNR and CDR2 FQNEAQ (reference sequence). The length of the CDR3 is 14 residues. V gave up 3 bases and J gave up 7 bases, with 16 bases separating them.

The chain couples TRBV5-6 to TRBJ2-4; 8 bases line up with TRBD1. This CDR3 region has 15 residues. V lost 4 bases to trimming and J lost 8 bases; unmatched junction nucleotides: 11. The germline V gene has CDR1 SGHDT and CDR2 YYEEEE. CDR3 amino acids: CASSSPTGAQDIQYF. The CDR3 region has the DNA TGTGCCAGCAGCAGTCCGACAGGGGCGCAAGACATTCAGTACTTC.